A single sample gave rise to the 22 T cell receptor beta chains below, sequenced in a study of T-cell memory formation after mild COVID-19. TCRdb called the 5' RACE reads again in MiXCR, with one record for every CDR3 protein. The sample consists of about 290,000 distinct CDR3 sequences, about a sixth of them appearing once. The sequencing sample was made of PBMCs or a T cell subset sorted from them (not recorded which). The origin of the receptors is a man aged 18-30 years who had mild COVID-19 (a few samples of this study predate the infection). Cell type and time point are not known.

This clonotype appeared a few times. CDR3 bases: TGTGCCAGCAGCCCCGCCGGTTTCGGAAACTACGAGCAGTACTTC. Encoded protein: CASSPAGFGNYEQYF. The gene calls are TRBV6-5 and TRBJ2-7, with D unclear. This CDR3 is built from 15 residues. The germline CDR1 and CDR2 sequences are MNHEY and SVGAGI. The V end was cut by 6 bases, the J end by 3 bases, with 18 bases between.

The rearrangement links TRBV7-9 to TRBJ2-5, with TRBD2 identical over 8 bases. Trimming cost V 3 bases and J 5 bases; bases outside gene matches: 5. CDR1 is SEHNR and CDR2 is FQNEAQ in the germline V gene (reference sequence). This CDR3 has 14 amino acids. The chain's CDR3 is CASSLGSGGETQYF. CDR3 in DNA: TGTGCCAGCAGCTTGGGGTCGGGAGGGGAGACCCAGTACTTC.

This clonotype turned up a few times. This chain's CDR3 is CASSLVEGRGEQFF. CDR3 in DNA: TGCGCCAGCAGCTTGGTAGAGGGTAGAGGTGAGCAGTTCTTC. The chain joins TRBV5-1 to TRBJ2-1; D may be TRBD2 (5 bases). The CDR3 length is 14 residues. V lost 0 bases to trimming and J lost 9 bases, with 13 bases between them. The germline V gene has CDR1 SGHRS and CDR2 YFSETQ.

The V gene is TRBV7-8, the J gene TRBJ2-3; tentative D call: TRBD1 (5 bases). Deletions cut 4 bases from V and 3 bases from J, with 17 bases between. There are 16 residues in the CDR3. Germline CDR1 reads SGHVS; CDR2 reads FQNEAQ. The CDR3 spells CASSYPGILGTDTQYF. In DNA form, the CDR3 reads TGTGCCAGCAGCTACCCAGGGATACTTGGAACAGATACGCAGTATTTT.

The V and J genes are TRBV9 and TRBJ2-3, with 9 bases matching TRBD2. The CDR3 is 16 amino acids. Trimming removed 2 bases from V and 5 bases from J; junction bases left unmatched: 9. In germline, CDR1 is SGDLS, CDR2 YYNGEE. The CDR3 sequence is CASSVWRGGRGDTQYF. CDR3 nucleotide sequence: TGTGCCAGCAGCGTCTGGCGGGGGGGCCGAGGAGATACGCAGTATTTT.

This clonotype occurred once. J is TRBJ2-7 and V is TRBV7-9, with 9 positions matching TRBD2. Trimming took 6 bases from V and 7 from J; bases not matched to a gene: 10. The CDR3 totals 14 residues. Looked up from germline, CDR1 is SEHNR and CDR2 is FQNEAQ (reference sequence). The CDR3 is CASRGSLAGEEQYF. CDR3 DNA: TGTGCCAGCAGGGGGTCTTTAGCGGGGGAGGAGCAGTACTTC. Using reference TRBV7-9 and TRBJ2-7 for the parts outside the CDR3, the full variable domain is DTGVSQNPRHKITKRGQNVTFRCDPISEHNRLYWYRQTLGQGPEFLTYFQNEAQLEKSRLLSDRFSAERPKGSFSTLEIQRTEQGDSAMYLCASRGSLAGEEQYFGPGTRLTVT.

This clonotype was counted ten times or more. In DNA, the CDR3 is TGCAGCGTTGAGAGGGACACTGACTCTGGGGCCAACGTCCTGACTTTC. Protein: CSVERDTDSGANVLTF. The J gene is TRBJ2-6, the V gene TRBV29-1; a possible D gene is TRBD1 (6 bases). This CDR3 has 16 residues. CDR1 SQVTM and CDR2 ANQGSEA come from the germline V gene. V was trimmed by 3 bases and J by 0 bases, leaving 12 bases between them.

The CDR3 spells CASSVGQGSTGELFF. Here the CDR3 DNA reads TGTGCCAGCAGCGTGGGTCAGGGAAGCACCGGGGAGCTGTTTTTT. The chain has TRBV7-3 and TRBJ2-2, with D possibly being TRBD1 (5 bases). Germline V lookup: CDR1 SGHTA, CDR2 FQGTGA. The CDR3 extends over 15 amino acids. Trimming removed 5 bases from V and 4 bases from J, with 14 bases in between.

J is TRBJ2-2 and V is TRBV12-3 or TRBV12-4, with D hard to call. The CDR3 has 15 residues. Trimming took off 3 bases at V and 0 bases at J, with 8 bases between the two ends. The CDR3 reads CASSFLSSNTGELFF. CDR3 nucleotide sequence: TGTGCCAGCAGTTTTTTGAGTTCGAACACCGGGGAGCTGTTTTTT.

V gene TRBV5-1 combines with J gene TRBJ1-1; maybe TRBD1 (5 bases). V was shortened by 4 bases and J by 0 bases, with 13 bases between the two germline ends. Germline loops: CDR1 SGHRS, CDR2 YFSETQ. The length of the CDR3 is 15 residues. The CDR3 spells CASSGGDGMNTEAFF. For the CDR3, the DNA is TGCGCCAGCAGCGGTGGGGACGGCATGAACACTGAAGCTTTCTTT.

This sequence joins TRBV28 and TRBJ1-5, with no clear D. The ends were cut back, 7 bases at V and 5 bases at J, with 12 bases in the middle. This CDR3 has 13 amino acids. Germline CDR1 is MDHEN and CDR2 is SYDVKM. CDR3 in amino acids: CASTFSGYQPQHF. CDR3 bases: TGTGCCAGCACCTTCTCCGGGTATCAGCCCCAGCATTTT.

This clonotype was seen at least ten times. The rearrangement uses TRBV5-4 and TRBJ2-1; D is possibly TRBD1 or TRBD2 (6 bases each). The length of the CDR3 is 15 residues. Germline lookup yields CDR1 SGHNT and CDR2 YYREEE (reference sequence). Trimming removed 4 bases from V and 9 bases from J, with 20 bases in between. The CDR3 protein is CASSGGTPGLGEQFF. CDR3 bases: TGTGCCAGCAGCGGGGGGACACCGGGGCTTGGTGAGCAGTTCTTC.

The CDR3 DNA reads TGCAGCGTTGCCGGACAGCTAAACTACGAGCAGTACTTC. Its protein is CSVAGQLNYEQYF. The chain combines TRBV29-1 with TRBJ2-7; the D gene is possibly TRBD1 (6 bases). V lost 4 bases, J lost 3 bases, and 13 bases lay in between. Germline loops: CDR1 SQVTM, CDR2 ANQGSEA. This CDR3 comprises 13 residues.

This rearrangement joins TRBV12-3 or TRBV12-4 to TRBJ2-3; TRBD1 agrees at 7 bases. V dropped 6 bases and J dropped 0; count of bases not matched to a gene: 3. This CDR3 has 14 residues. As DNA, the CDR3 is TGTGCCAGCAGGACGGGACAGAGCACAGATACGCAGTATTTT. Protein: CASRTGQSTDTQYF.

V and J are TRBV11-2 and TRBJ1-1; tentatively, D is TRBD1 (5 bases). The CDR3 length is 13 residues. V was clipped by 1 base and J by 11 bases, with 14 bases between them. Per the germline V gene, CDR1 is SGHAT and CDR2 is FQNNGV. The CDR3 spells CASSLGRGGDAFF. The CDR3 region has the DNA TGTGCCAGCAGCTTAGGCCGGGGAGGGGATGCTTTCTTT.

This clonotype was seen only a few times. The chain couples TRBV28 to TRBJ2-3; D is unresolved. This CDR3 comprises 15 residues. V lost 7 bases, J lost 5 bases, and 19 bases lay in between. Germline CDR1 MDHEN, CDR2 SYDVKM. CDR3 residues: CASTTMRKAQDTQYF. In DNA form, the CDR3 reads TGTGCCAGCACTACCATGAGAAAGGCACAAGATACGCAGTATTTT.

This clonotype was seen more than once but under ten times. The rearrangement links TRBV7-2 to TRBJ2-7, with TRBD1 matching 9 bases. Germline values: CDR1 SGHTA, CDR2 FQGNSA. CDR3 size: 15 residues. V gave up 2 bases and J gave up 4 bases; unmatched junction bases: 6. CDR3 sequence reads: CASSLNGQGIYEQYV. The CDR3 DNA reads TGTGCCAGCAGCTTAAATGGACAGGGGATATACGAGCAGTACGTC.

The chain links TRBV5-1 to TRBJ2-5, with D possibly TRBD2 on 6 matching bases. CDR3 length equals 14 residues. Germline V gene lookup returns CDR1 SGHRS and CDR2 YFSETQ. The V and J ends lost 5 bases and 7 bases respectively, with 18 bases between them. In DNA form, the CDR3 reads TGCGCCAGCAGTTTTGGCCCGGGGGAAGGGACCCAGTACTTC. This codes for CASSFGPGEGTQYF.

The chain is built from TRBV5-1 and TRBJ1-5; tentatively, D is TRBD1 (5 bases). The V gene lost 1 base and the J gene lost 4 bases, with 15 bases spanning the gap. Germline V gene sequence: CDR1 SGHRS, CDR2 YFSETQ. CDR3 length: 16 residues. CDR3 sequence: CASSLRPGPFNQPQHF. CDR3 sequence (DNA): TGCGCCAGCAGCTTGAGGCCAGGGCCTTTTAATCAGCCCCAGCATTTT.

This clonotype was found many times. The V and J genes are TRBV6-6 and TRBJ2-7; D is unclear. The CDR3 contains 13 residues. Trimming left V 5 bases short and J 3 bases short, with 11 bases between. CDR1 MNHNY and CDR2 SVGAGI come from the germline V gene (reference sequence). This CDR3 reads CASSTSRNYEQYV. CDR3 nucleotides: TGTGCCAGCAGTACCTCCAGGAACTACGAGCAGTACGTC.

The count of this clonotype is one. The rearrangement joins TRBV28 to TRBJ1-2; D might be TRBD1 (5 bases). Germline CDR1 and CDR2: MDHEN and SYDVKM. Trimming left V 6 bases short and J 2 bases short, with 16 bases between. This CDR3 region has 15 residues. The CDR3 sequence is CASSPPGWGNYGYTF. CDR3 coding DNA: TGTGCCAGCAGCCCCCCGGGGTGGGGGAACTATGGCTACACCTTC.

The chain has TRBV4-2 and TRBJ1-6, with TRBD1 as a possible D gene (6 bases). The CDR3 length is 15 residues. V dropped 0 bases and J dropped 10 bases, with 13 bases sitting between them. Germline V gives CDR1 LGHNA, CDR2 YNFKEQ. CDR3 sequence: CASSQEAGDGSPLHF. In DNA form, the CDR3 reads TGTGCCAGCAGCCAAGAGGCAGGGGATGGATCACCCCTCCACTTT.